The source of this T cell receptor beta chain is a study of early T cells in non-severe SARS-CoV-2 infection. Unique molecular identifier tags were affixed to discrete cDNA molecules. Using its own MiXCR run on the 5' RACE reads, TCRdb lists one record per CDR3 protein. The sample carries more than 40,000 distinct CDR3 sequences, approximately 5.9% recorded once. This clonotype was counted between two and nine times. V gave up 2 bases and J gave up 3 bases, with 8 bases separating them. The CDR3 extends over 14 amino acids. Germline V gene lookup returns CDR1 MNHNS and CDR2 SASEGT. The V gene is TRBV6-1, the J gene TRBJ2-1; D might be TRBD2 (6 bases). The material sequenced was whole blood, taken at baseline. This sequence was found in an adult who was a healthcare worker with PCR-confirmed SARS-CoV-2 infection or an uninfected control (not recorded which). CDR3 nucleotide sequence: TGTGCCAGCAGTGAAAAGCGGGTCTACAATGAGCAGTTCTTC. The encoded protein is CASSEKRVYNEQFF.